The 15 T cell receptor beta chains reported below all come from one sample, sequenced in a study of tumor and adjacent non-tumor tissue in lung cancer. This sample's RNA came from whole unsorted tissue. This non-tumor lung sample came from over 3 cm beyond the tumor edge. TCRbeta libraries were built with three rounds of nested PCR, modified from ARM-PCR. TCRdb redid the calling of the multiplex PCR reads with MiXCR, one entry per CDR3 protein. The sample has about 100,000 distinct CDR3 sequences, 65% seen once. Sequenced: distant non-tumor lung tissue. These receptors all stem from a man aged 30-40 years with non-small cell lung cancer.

The CDR3 is CSARDMKAKNTEAFF. The CDR3 region has the DNA TGCAGTGCTAGAGATATGAAGGCGAAGAATACTGAAGCTTTCTTT. The chain uses TRBV20-1 and TRBJ1-1, with no clear D. CDR1 and CDR2 (germline): DFQATT, SNEGSKA (reference sequence). This CDR3 is built from 15 residues. V was cut by 0 bases and J by 5 bases, with 16 bases left in between.

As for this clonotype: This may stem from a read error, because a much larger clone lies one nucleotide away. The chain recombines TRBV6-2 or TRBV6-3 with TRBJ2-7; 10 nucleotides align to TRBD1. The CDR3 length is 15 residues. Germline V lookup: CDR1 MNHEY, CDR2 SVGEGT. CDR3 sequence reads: CANSAWTGGSYEQYF. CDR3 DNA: TGTGCCAACAGTGCTTGGACAGGGGGGTCCTACGAGCAGTACTTC.

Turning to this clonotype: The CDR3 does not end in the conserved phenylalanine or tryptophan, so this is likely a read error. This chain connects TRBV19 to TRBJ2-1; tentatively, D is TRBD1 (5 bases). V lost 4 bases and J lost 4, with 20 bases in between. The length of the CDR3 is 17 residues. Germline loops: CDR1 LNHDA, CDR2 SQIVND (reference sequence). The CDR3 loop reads CASSTRDRLDWYNEQFL. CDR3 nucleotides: TGTGCCAGTAGTACCAGGGATCGACTCGACTGGTACAATGAGCAGTTCTTA.

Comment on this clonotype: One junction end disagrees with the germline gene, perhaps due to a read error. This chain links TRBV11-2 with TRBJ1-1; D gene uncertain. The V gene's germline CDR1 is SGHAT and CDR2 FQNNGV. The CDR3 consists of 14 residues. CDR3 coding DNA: TGTCCCAGCAGCCGACTGGACGTAGTAACTGAAGCTTTCTTT. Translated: CPSSRLDVVTEAFF.

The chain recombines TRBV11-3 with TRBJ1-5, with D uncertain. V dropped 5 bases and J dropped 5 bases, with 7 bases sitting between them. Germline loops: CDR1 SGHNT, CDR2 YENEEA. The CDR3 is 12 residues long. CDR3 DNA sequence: TGTGCCAGCAGCCACGAGGATCAGCCCCAGCATTTT. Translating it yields CASSHEDQPQHF.

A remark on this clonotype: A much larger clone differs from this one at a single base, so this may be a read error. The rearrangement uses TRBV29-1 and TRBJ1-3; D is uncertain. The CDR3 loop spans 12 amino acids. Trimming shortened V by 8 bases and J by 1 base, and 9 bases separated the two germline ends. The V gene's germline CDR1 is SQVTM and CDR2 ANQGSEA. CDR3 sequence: CSLATSGNTIYF. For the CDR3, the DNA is TGCAGCCTTGCGACATCTGGAAACACCATATATTTT.

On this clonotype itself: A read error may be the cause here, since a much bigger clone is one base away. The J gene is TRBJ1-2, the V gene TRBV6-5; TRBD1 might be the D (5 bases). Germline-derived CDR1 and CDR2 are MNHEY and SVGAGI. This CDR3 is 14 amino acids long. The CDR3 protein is CPSSSPGTSYGYTF. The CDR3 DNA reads TGTCCCAGCAGTTCCCCCGGGACTTCCTATGGCTACACCTTC.

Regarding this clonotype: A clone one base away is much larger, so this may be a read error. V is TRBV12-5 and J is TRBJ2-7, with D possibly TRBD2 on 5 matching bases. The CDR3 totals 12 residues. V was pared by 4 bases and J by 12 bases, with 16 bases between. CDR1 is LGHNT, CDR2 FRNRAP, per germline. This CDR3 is CASGSPTSLRYF. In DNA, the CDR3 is TGTGCTAGTGGTTCCCCCACTAGTCTGCGGTACTTC.

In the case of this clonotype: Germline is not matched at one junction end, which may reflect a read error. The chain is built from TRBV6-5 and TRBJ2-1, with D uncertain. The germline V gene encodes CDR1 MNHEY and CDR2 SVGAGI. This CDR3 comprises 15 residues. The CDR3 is CASSYASAAYIEQLF. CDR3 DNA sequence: TGTGCCAGCAGTTACGCAAGCGCGGCCTACATTGAGCAGCTCTTC.

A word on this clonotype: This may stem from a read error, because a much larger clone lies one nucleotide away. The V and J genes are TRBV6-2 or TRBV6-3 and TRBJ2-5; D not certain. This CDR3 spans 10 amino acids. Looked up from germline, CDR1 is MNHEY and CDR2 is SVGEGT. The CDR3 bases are TGTGCCAACAGTCAAGAGACCCAGTACTTC. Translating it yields CANSQETQYF.

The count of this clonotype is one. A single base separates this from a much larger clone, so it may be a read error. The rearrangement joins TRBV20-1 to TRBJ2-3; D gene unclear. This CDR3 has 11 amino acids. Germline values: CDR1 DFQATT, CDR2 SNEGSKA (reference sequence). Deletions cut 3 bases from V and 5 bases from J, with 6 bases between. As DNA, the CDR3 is TGCAGTGCTAGGAAGGAAGATACGCAGTATTTT. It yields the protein CSARKEDTQYF.

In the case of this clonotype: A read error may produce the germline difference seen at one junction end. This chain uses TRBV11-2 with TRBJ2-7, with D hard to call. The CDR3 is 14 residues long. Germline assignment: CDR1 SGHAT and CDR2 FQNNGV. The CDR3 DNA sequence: TGTGCCAGTAGCTTGGCGCCATACAACTACGAGCAGTACTTC. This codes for CASSLAPYNYEQYF.

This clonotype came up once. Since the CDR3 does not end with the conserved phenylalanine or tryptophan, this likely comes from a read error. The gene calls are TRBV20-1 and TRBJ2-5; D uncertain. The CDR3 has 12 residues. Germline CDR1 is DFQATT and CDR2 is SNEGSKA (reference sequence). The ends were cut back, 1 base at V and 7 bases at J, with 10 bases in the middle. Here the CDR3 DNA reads TGCAGTGCTAGAGGGGTGGGTGGGACCCAGTACCTC. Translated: CSARGVGGTQYL.

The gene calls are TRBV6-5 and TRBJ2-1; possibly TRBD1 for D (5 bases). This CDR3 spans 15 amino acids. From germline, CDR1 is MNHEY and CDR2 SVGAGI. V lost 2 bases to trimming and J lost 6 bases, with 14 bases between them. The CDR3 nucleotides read TGTGCCAGCAGTTACGGGATTCAGGGCTTCAATGAGCAGTTCTTC. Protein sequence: CASSYGIQGFNEQFF.

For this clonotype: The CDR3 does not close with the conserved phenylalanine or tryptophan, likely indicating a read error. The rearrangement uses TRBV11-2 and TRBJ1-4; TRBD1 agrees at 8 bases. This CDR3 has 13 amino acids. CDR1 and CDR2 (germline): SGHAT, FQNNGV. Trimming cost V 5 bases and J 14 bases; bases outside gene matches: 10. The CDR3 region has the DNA TGTGCCAGCAGCCCCGGACAGGGCTGGGGGCTGTTTCTT. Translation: CASSPGQGWGLFL.